These 18 T cell receptor beta chains were sequenced from one sample in a study of T cells in Graves' hyperthyroidism and ophthalmopathy. Amplified TCR beta CDR3 regions derived from RNA transcripts. HTBI primers were the set used in a first-round RT-PCR of the TCR CDR3. Via MiXCR, TCRdb re-called the multiplex PCR reads, giving one row per CDR3 protein. The data contain under 350,000 distinct CDR3 sequences, about 17% of them singletons. Sequenced: blood. The receptors come from a woman aged 55-70 years with Graves' ophthalmopathy.

The rearrangement links TRBV29-1 to TRBJ2-1; a weak D match, TRBD2 (7 bases). V gave up 1 base and J gave up 4 bases, with 20 bases separating them. CDR3 length: 17 residues. In germline, CDR1 is SQVTM, CDR2 ANQGSEA. CDR3 protein: CSVEGLVLGGDYNEQFF. The CDR3 DNA sequence: TGCAGCGTTGAAGGTCTGGTTTTAGGGGGGGATTACAATGAGCAGTTCTTC.

J is TRBJ2-1 and V is TRBV20-1; 10 bases match TRBD2. V shed 0 bases, J shed 0 bases, and the junction held 5 bases outside the gene matches. Germline CDR1 DFQATT, CDR2 SNEGSKA (reference sequence). This CDR3 is 17 amino acids long. The CDR3 sequence is CSARDRTSGSSYNEQFF. CDR3 sequence (DNA): TGCAGTGCTAGAGATCGGACTAGCGGAAGCTCCTACAATGAGCAGTTCTTC.

The V and J genes are TRBV5-1 and TRBJ2-5, with D perhaps matching TRBD2 (6 bases). Germline loops: CDR1 SGHRS, CDR2 YFSETQ. The CDR3 has 15 amino acids. Trimming removed 0 bases at V and 5 bases at J, with 14 bases between. In DNA, the CDR3 is TGCGCCAGCAGCTTGGCGGGGGAGGTGATCGAGACCCAGTACTTC. The encoded protein is CASSLAGEVIETQYF. Looking up the rest from reference TRBV5-1 and TRBJ2-5 gives the full variable domain: KAGVTQTPRYLIKTRGQQVTLSCSPISGHRSVSWYQQTPGQGLQFLFEYFSETQRNKGNFPGRFSGRQFSNSRSEMNVSTLELGDSALYLCASSLAGEVIETQYFGPGTRLLVL.

This clonotype was seen repeatedly, ten times or more. This chain uses TRBV15 with TRBJ1-4, with 7 bases aligning to TRBD1. The V gene end was trimmed by 1 base and the J gene end by 5 bases; junction bases not matched to a gene: 1. The CDR3 covers 14 residues. Germline lookup yields CDR1 LNHNV and CDR2 YYDKDF (reference sequence). The CDR3 loop is CATSRGDRNEKLFF. The CDR3 DNA is TGTGCCACCAGCAGAGGGGACAGAAATGAAAAACTGTTTTTT.

The table lists this clonotype with many counts. V and J are TRBV12-3 or TRBV12-4 and TRBJ1-2; D ambiguous. Trimming shortened V by 3 bases and J by 4 bases, and 12 bases separated the two germline ends. The CDR3 has 14 amino acids. The CDR3 DNA sequence: TGTGCCAGCAGTTTGTGGGGTTCAGGCTATGGCTACACCTTC. Translating gives CASSLWGSGYGYTF.

This clonotype was observed at least ten times. CDR3 bases: TGCAGTGCTAGAGCGGGACAGCGAGTTCCGAGTTCTAGCACAGATACGCAGTATTTT. This sequence encodes CSARAGQRVPSSSTDTQYF. This chain uses TRBV20-1 with TRBJ2-3; 7 bases agree with TRBD1. The J segment lost 0 bases and the V segment lost 1 base, leaving 16 bases of the junction unmatched. CDR3 size: 19 residues. Germline lookup yields CDR1 DFQATT and CDR2 SNEGSKA (reference sequence).

This clonotype was observed many times. The chain couples TRBV12-3 or TRBV12-4 to TRBJ2-2; D is unresolved. Trimming removed 6 bases at V and 5 bases at J, with 13 bases between. This CDR3 comprises 14 residues. The CDR3: CASSSTRVTGELFF. The CDR3 coding sequence is TGTGCCAGCAGCTCCACTCGAGTGACCGGGGAGCTGTTTTTT.

Worth noting for this clonotype: One end of the junction does not line up with germline, which may come from a read error. The chain carries TRBV11-2 and TRBJ1-3; the match to TRBD1 covers 9 bases. The CDR3 is 17 amino acids. CDR1 is SGHAT and CDR2 is FQNNGV in the germline V gene. For the CDR3, the DNA is TGTGCCAGCAGCTCGCGGACAGGGGTATCTTCTGGAAACACCAGATATTTT. Protein product: CASSSRTGVSSGNTRYF.

The sample holds many counts of this clonotype. This chain joins TRBV24-1 and TRBJ1-2, with D perhaps TRBD1 (5 bases). Trimming left V 2 bases short and J 4 bases short, with 10 bases between. The CDR3 loop spans 14 amino acids. Germline CDR1 reads KGHDR; CDR2 reads SFDVKD. The CDR3 protein is CATSDSGHAYGYTF. The CDR3 bases are TGTGCCACCAGTGATTCGGGGCATGCCTATGGCTACACCTTC.

This clonotype was observed many times. This rearrangement joins TRBV27 to TRBJ1-5; D uncertain. CDR1 and CDR2 from the germline V gene are MNHEY and SMNVEV (reference sequence). The CDR3 covers 17 residues. Trimming removed 5 bases from V and 1 base from J, with 18 bases in between. CDR3 in amino acids: CASSRYGPVVSNQPQHF. The CDR3 DNA reads TGTGCCAGCAGTAGATACGGGCCAGTGGTAAGCAATCAGCCCCAGCATTTT.

This clonotype was seen repeatedly, ten times or more. V is TRBV5-6 and J is TRBJ2-7; D is perhaps TRBD2 (6 bases). The V gene's germline CDR1 is SGHDT and CDR2 YYEEEE. The CDR3 is 13 amino acids. V was shortened by 8 bases and J by 0 bases, with 12 bases between the two germline ends. The CDR3 DNA follows: TGTGCCAGTGGGGGGAGGATCTCCTACGAGCAGTACTTC. It is translated as CASGGRISYEQYF.

This clonotype was seen ten or more times. The V and J genes are TRBV6-1 and TRBJ1-2; TRBD1 matches at 7 bases. Unmatched junction bases numbered 17, after V lost 0 bases and J lost 4 bases. Germline CDR1 and CDR2: MNHNS and SASEGT. The CDR3 is made up of 19 amino acids. The DNA of the CDR3 is TGTGCCAGCAGTGAAGCGATCCGACAGGGAAGTGTCGTTGGCTATGGCTACACCTTC. Protein product: CASSEAIRQGSVVGYGYTF.

The V call is TRBV6-4, the J call TRBJ2-2; TRBD1 agrees at 10 bases. This CDR3 is built from 16 residues. Germline V gene sequence: CDR1 MRHNA, CDR2 SNTAGT. Losses at the gene ends were 6 bases for V and 5 bases for J; bases not matched to a gene: 9. DNA for the CDR3: TGTGCCAGCAGCGCCGGGACAGGGGCTTTAACCGGGGAGCTGTTTTTT. Its protein product is CASSAGTGALTGELFF.

This clonotype was seen at least ten times. V and J are TRBV5-1 and TRBJ2-7; weak D call: TRBD2 (6 bases). Between the trimmed V and J ends, which lost 1 base and 2 bases, there was a span of 13 bases. CDR3 size: 15 residues. CDR1 SGHRS and CDR2 YFSETQ come from the germline V gene. The CDR3 coding sequence is TGCGCCAGCAGCTTGATGGGAGGCAACCCCTACGAGCAGTACTTC. It specifies CASSLMGGNPYEQYF.

This clonotype showed up just a few times. The chain uses TRBV28 and TRBJ2-3; 10 bases align to TRBD1. The J call may be incorrect, as the DNA end agrees better with TRBJ1-5. CDR1 and CDR2 from the germline V gene are MDHEN and SYDVKM. The CDR3 has 15 residues. The CDR3 DNA reads as TGTGCCAGCAGTATAGGACAGGGGGATACAGATACGCAGCATTTT. It is translated as CASSIGQGDTDTQHF.

This clonotype was seen a handful of times. The chain employs TRBV15 and TRBJ1-1; a possible D gene is TRBD1 (5 bases). The CDR3 covers 17 residues. Germline CDR1 is LNHNV and CDR2 is YYDKDF (reference sequence). V was clipped by 0 bases and J by 6 bases, with 20 bases between them. Here the CDR3 reads CATSRDPRKRGTSEAFF. For the CDR3, the DNA is TGTGCCACCAGCAGAGATCCCCGGAAACGAGGGACCTCTGAAGCTTTCTTT.

In its sample, this clonotype was seen many times. DNA of the CDR3: TGCAGTGCTAGAGGAGTTCTGAGGAATGGCTACACCTTC. Translation gives CSARGVLRNGYTF. This rearrangement joins TRBV20-1 to TRBJ1-2; D is uncertain. Trimming left V 1 base short and J 6 bases short, with 12 bases between. Germline CDR1 and CDR2: DFQATT and SNEGSKA (reference sequence). The CDR3 loop spans 13 amino acids.

This clonotype has ten or more counts. The rearrangement joins TRBV6-1 to TRBJ2-7, with D unclear. CDR1 and CDR2 (germline): MNHNS, SASEGT. Trimming took off 5 bases at V and 6 bases at J, with 11 bases between the two ends. The CDR3 length is 12 residues. The CDR3 sequence is CASSYTTGEQYF. The CDR3 region has the DNA TGTGCCAGCAGTTATACAACGGGCGAGCAGTACTTC.